This T cell receptor beta chain is from a study of molecular identifiers for immune sequencing clone quantification. V was pared by 0 bases and J by 4 bases, with 6 bases of the junction left unmatched. Germline V gene sequence: CDR1 SGDLS, CDR2 YYNGEE. The CDR3 is made up of 17 amino acids. Investigators produced naive CD8 libraries from roughly 20,000 to 1,000,000 sorted cells, drawing on 10%, 30% or 50% RNA. Isolation of naive CD8 T cells was achieved by sorting on a CD8+CD4-CCR7+CD45RA+ phenotype. This clonotype showed up many times. Its antigen is not known. General observations from the study: Under 1% of molecules in naive cells, but over 98% of effector molecules, belonged to clones above 20 RNA copies.

Bulk TCR libraries used previously described methods and listed TCR primers. MiXCR, run by TCRdb on the PCR reads, gives a single entry per CDR3 protein. The profile shows about 640,000 distinct CDR3 sequences, less than 20% of them singletons. This TCR was recovered from a human donor in good health. Some libraries in this study had Jurkat cell RNA spiked in. The sequenced material came from naive CD8+ T cells from blood, with Jurkat cell RNA spiked in. Noted subset: FACS-sorted CD8+CD4-CCR7+CD45RA+ naive T cells. The V and J genes are TRBV9 and TRBJ2-3, with TRBD1 matching 12 bases. This CDR3 is CASSVEGTGGLPDTQYF. CDR3 DNA: TGTGCCAGCAGCGTAGAAGGGACAGGGGGCTTGCCAGATACGCAGTATTTT.